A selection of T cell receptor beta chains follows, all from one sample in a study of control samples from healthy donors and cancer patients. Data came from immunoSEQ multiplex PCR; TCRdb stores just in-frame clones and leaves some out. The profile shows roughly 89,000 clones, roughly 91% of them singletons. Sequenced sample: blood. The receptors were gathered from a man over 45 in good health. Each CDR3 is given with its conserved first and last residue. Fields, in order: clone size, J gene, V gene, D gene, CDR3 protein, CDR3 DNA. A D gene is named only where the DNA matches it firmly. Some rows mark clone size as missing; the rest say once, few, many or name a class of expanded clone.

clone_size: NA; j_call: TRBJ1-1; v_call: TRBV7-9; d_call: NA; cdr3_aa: CASSDAWTTEAFF; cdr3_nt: TGTGCCAGCTCCGACGCTTGGACCACTGAAGCTTTCTTT
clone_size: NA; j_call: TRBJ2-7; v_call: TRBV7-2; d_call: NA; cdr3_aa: CASSFPSGSHEQYF; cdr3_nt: TGTGCCAGCAGTTTTCCTTCCGGGAGCCACGAGCAGTACTTC
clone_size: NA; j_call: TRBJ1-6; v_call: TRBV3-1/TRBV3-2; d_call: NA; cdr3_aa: CASSLGAPNSPLHF; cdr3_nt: TGTGCCAGCAGCCTCGGGGCACCCAATTCACCCCTCCACTTT
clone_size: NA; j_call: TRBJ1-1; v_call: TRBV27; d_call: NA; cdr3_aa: CASSSAGMGPPEAFF; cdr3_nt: TGTGCCAGCAGTTCGGCCGGGATGGGGCCCCCTGAAGCTTTCTTT
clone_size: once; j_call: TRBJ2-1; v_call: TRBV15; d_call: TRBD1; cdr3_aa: CATRTGTGANEQFF; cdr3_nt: TGTGCCACCAGGACCGGGACAGGGGCAAATGAGCAGTTCTTC
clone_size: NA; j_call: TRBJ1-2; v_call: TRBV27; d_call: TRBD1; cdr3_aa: CASHRTGGSNYGYTF; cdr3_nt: TGTGCCAGCCATCGGACAGGGGGCTCTAACTATGGCTACACCTTC
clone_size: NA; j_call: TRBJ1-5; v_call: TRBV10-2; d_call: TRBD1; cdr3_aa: CASSEATGRNQPQHF; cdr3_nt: TGCGCCAGCAGTGAAGCGACAGGGAGAAATCAGCCCCAGCATTTT
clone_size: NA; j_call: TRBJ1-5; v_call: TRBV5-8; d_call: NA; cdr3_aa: CASSLQSNQPQHF; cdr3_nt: TGTGCCAGCAGTCTCCAGAGCAATCAGCCCCAGCATTTT
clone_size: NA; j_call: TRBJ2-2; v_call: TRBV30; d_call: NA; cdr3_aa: CAWTKTGELFF; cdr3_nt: TGTGCCTGGACCAAAACCGGGGAGCTGTTTTTT
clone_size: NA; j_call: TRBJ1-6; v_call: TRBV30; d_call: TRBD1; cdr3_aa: CAWTLTGGNSPLHF; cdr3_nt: TGTGCCTGGACTTTGACAGGGGGTAATTCACCCCTCCACTTT
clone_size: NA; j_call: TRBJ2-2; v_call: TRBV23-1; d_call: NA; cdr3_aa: CASSHWDILPNTGELFF; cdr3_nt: TGCGCCAGCAGTCATTGGGACATCTTACCGAACACCGGGGAGCTGTTTTTT
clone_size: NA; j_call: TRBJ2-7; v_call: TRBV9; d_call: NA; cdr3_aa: CASSVSPDTYEQYF; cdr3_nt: TGTGCCAGCAGCGTATCCCCGGATACCTACGAGCAGTACTTC
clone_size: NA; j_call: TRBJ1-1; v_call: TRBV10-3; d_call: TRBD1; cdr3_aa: CAISDRGVNTEAFF; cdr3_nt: TGTGCCATCAGCGACAGGGGAGTCAACACTGAAGCTTTCTTT
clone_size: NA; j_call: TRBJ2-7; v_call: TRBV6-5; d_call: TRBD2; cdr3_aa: CASIPMGGIYEQYF; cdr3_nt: TGTGCCAGCATCCCTATGGGAGGGATCTACGAGCAGTACTTC
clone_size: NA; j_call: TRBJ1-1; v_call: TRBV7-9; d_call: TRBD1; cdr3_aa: CASTRQGKGEAFF; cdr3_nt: TGTGCCAGCACCCGACAGGGGAAGGGTGAAGCTTTCTTT
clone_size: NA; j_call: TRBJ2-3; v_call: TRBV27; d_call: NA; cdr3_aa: CASSYIRGGTDTQYF; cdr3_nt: TGTGCCAGCAGCTATATAAGGGGGGGCACAGATACGCAGTATTTT